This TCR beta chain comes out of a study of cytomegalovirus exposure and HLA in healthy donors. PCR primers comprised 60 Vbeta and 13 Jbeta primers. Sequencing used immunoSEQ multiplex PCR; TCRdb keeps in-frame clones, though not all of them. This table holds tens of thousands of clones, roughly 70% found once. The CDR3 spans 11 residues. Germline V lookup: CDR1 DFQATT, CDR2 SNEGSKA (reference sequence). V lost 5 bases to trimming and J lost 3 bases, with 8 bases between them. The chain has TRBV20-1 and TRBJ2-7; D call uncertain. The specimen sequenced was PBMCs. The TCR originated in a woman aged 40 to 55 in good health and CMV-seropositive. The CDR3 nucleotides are TGCAGTGCTCTCCGCGGCTACGAGCAGTACTTC. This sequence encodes CSALRGYEQYF.